A single sample gave rise to the 13 T cell receptor beta chains below, sequenced in a study of lymphopenia after photon versus proton radiotherapy. Sequencing used immunoSEQ multiplex PCR; TCRdb keeps in-frame clones, though not all of them. The repertoire holds under 75,000 clones, with less than 95% as singletons. Material: peripheral blood, obtained from a patient treated with photon-based radiotherapy. All receptors come from a middle-aged woman with cholangiocarcinoma.

The chain employs TRBV18 and TRBJ2-7, with D unclear. Germline lookup yields CDR1 KGHSH and CDR2 LQKENI. The CDR3 consists of 15 residues. V gave up 0 bases and J gave up 3 bases, with 12 bases separating them. CDR3 sequence: CASSPPSQLGYEQYF. CDR3 nucleotide sequence: TGTGCCAGCTCACCACCTTCCCAGTTGGGCTACGAGCAGTACTTC.

The chain couples TRBV10-3 to TRBJ1-5; D possibly corresponds to TRBD1 (5 bases). Trimming took off 5 bases at V and 3 bases at J, with 11 bases between the two ends. Germline-derived CDR1 and CDR2 are ENHRY and SYGVKD. The CDR3 length is 14 residues. Here the CDR3 reads CAISTDRNNQPQHF. In nucleotides, the CDR3 is TGTGCCATCAGTACCGACAGAAACAATCAGCCCCAGCATTTT.

The chain combines TRBV2 with TRBJ1-5, with D maybe TRBD1 (6 bases). The ends were cut back, 5 bases at V and 6 bases at J, with 14 bases in the middle. The CDR3 sequence is 14 residues long. Germline CDR1 SNHLY, CDR2 FYNNEI. CDR3 residues: CASSPRGGGQPQHF. CDR3 nucleotide sequence: TGTGCCAGCAGTCCCAGGGGTGGTGGTCAGCCCCAGCATTTT. Supplemented by reference TRBV2 and TRBJ1-5, the full variable domain reads EPEVTQTPSHQVTQMGQEVILRCVPISNHLYFYWYRQILGQKVEFLVSFYNNEISEKSEIFDDQFSVERPDGSNFTLKIRSTKLEDSAMYFCASSPRGGGQPQHFGDGTRLSIL.

The chain couples TRBV27 to TRBJ1-4; D is unclear. The CDR3 loop spans 17 amino acids. V lost 5 bases to trimming and J lost 4 bases, with 20 bases between them. The V gene's germline CDR1 is MNHEY and CDR2 SMNVEV (reference sequence). The CDR3 here is CASSTLLAASLNEKLFF. CDR3 nucleotides: TGTGCCAGCAGTACTCTCCTCGCAGCCTCTCTTAATGAAAAACTGTTTTTT. The complete variable domain, with remaining parts taken from reference TRBV27 and TRBJ1-4, reads EAQVTQNPRYLITVTGKKLTVTCSQNMNHEYMSWYRQDPGLGLRQIYYSMNVEVTDKGDVPEGYKVSRKEKRNFPLILESPSPNQTSLYFCASSTLLAASLNEKLFFGSGTQLSVL.

The CDR3 DNA is TGTGCCAGCAAGAAGTTACTGGACTTAAAAGAGACCCAGTACTTC. Translating it yields CASKKLLDLKETQYF. V and J are TRBV5-4 and TRBJ2-5, with a tentative D call TRBD2 (5 bases). V lost 6 bases, J lost 3 bases, and 18 bases lay in between. The length of the CDR3 is 15 residues. Germline-derived CDR1 and CDR2 are SGHNT and YYREEE (reference sequence).

The chain carries TRBV7-3 and TRBJ2-1; D gene uncertain. V shed 4 bases and J shed 3 bases, with 16 bases lying between them. The germline gives CDR1 SGHTA, CDR2 FQGTGA. This CDR3 has 16 residues. CDR3 in amino acids: CASSSLKGDLYNEQFF. The CDR3 nucleotides are TGTGCCAGCAGCTCCCTAAAGGGCGATCTCTACAATGAGCAGTTCTTC.

This chain connects TRBV7-6 to TRBJ2-2, with TRBD1 identical over 10 bases. The CDR3 runs 16 residues. After removal of 2 bases from V and 6 bases from J, the junction contained 6 bases not matched to a gene. Germline values: CDR1 SGHVS, CDR2 FNYEAQ. The chain's CDR3 is CASSLYPTGGSGELFF. The CDR3 DNA sequence: TGTGCCAGCAGCTTATATCCGACAGGGGGCTCCGGGGAGCTGTTTTTT.

The chain has TRBV2 and TRBJ2-1; D is ambiguous. Deletions cut 8 bases from V and 7 bases from J, with 9 bases between. The CDR3 is 11 amino acids. CDR1 is SNHLY and CDR2 is FYNNEI in the germline V gene. The CDR3, as DNA: TGTGCCAGCGACAAGCAGAATGAGCAGTTCTTC. This translates into CASDKQNEQFF.

V gene TRBV18 combines with J gene TRBJ2-1; TRBD1 or TRBD2 may be the D gene (6 bases each). Germline CDR1 reads KGHSH; CDR2 reads LQKENI. V dropped 10 bases and J dropped 5 bases, with 24 bases sitting between them. The CDR3 loop spans 16 amino acids. The CDR3 DNA sequence: TGTGCCACCCCGGAGGGGAAGACAAGGGGGGACAATGAGCAGTTCTTC. Protein: CATPEGKTRGDNEQFF.

The chain employs TRBV11-2 and TRBJ2-7; the D is unclear. Trimming pared 1 base from V and 3 bases from J, leaving 7 bases between. This CDR3 has 13 residues. From germline, CDR1 is SGHAT and CDR2 FQNNGV. The CDR3 loop reads CASSLGLDYEQYF. The CDR3 nucleotides are TGTGCCAGCAGCTTAGGGTTGGACTACGAGCAGTACTTC.

The chain employs TRBV19 and TRBJ1-4; D is uncertain. Germline loops: CDR1 LNHDA, CDR2 SQIVND (reference sequence). V was clipped by 10 bases and J by 9 bases, with 18 bases between them. The CDR3 is made up of 13 amino acids. The CDR3 protein is CATADALMKKLFF. The CDR3 coding sequence is TGTGCCACCGCAGATGCCCTCATGAAAAAACTGTTTTTT.

The chain combines TRBV19 with TRBJ1-2; possible D gene TRBD1, 5 bases. The ends were cut back, 4 bases at V and 3 bases at J, with 9 bases in the middle. This CDR3 region has 13 residues. Per the germline V gene, CDR1 is LNHDA and CDR2 is SQIVND (reference sequence). The CDR3 loop is CASSKRGDYGYTF. DNA for the CDR3: TGTGCCAGTAGTAAGCGGGGGGACTATGGCTACACCTTC. The full variable domain, its missing parts supplied by reference TRBV19 and TRBJ1-2, is DGGITQSPKYLFRKEGQNVTLSCEQNLNHDAMYWYRQDPGQGLRLIYYSQIVNDFQKGDIAEGYSVSREKKESFPLTVTSAQKNPTAFYLCASSKRGDYGYTFGSGTRLTVV.

The V gene is TRBV27, the J gene TRBJ2-7; D is uncertain. V was pared by 0 bases and J by 5 bases, with 8 bases between. Germline CDR1 is MNHEY and CDR2 is SMNVEV (reference sequence). This CDR3 is built from 13 residues. The CDR3: CASSLSAGNEQYF. The CDR3 bases are TGTGCCAGCAGTTTATCGGCTGGTAACGAGCAGTACTTC.